This TCR beta chain was identified during a study of shared clonotypes between healthy human individuals. General study findings and limits: Generation probabilities were higher for clonotypes shared across all four sorted-subset donors than for unshared ones.

V was clipped by 5 bases and J by 5 bases, with 16 bases between them. This CDR3 is built from 14 residues. Looked up from germline, CDR1 is MNHEY and CDR2 is SMNVEV (reference sequence). As defined, naive CD8 cells were CD45RO-negative and positively selected for CCR7, with terminally differentiated effector memory CD45RA+ cells excluded. Concerning this clone: The antigen remains undetermined.

Samples underwent the assay at deep level. Profiling relied on immunoSEQ multiplex PCR, and the TCRdb table lists in-frame clones only, not all of them. The sample holds about 870,000 clones, 85% to 95% seen once. V usage is TRBV27 and J usage is TRBJ2-7; the D gene is possibly TRBD2 (6 bases). Material for sequencing was naive CD8+ T cells sorted from blood. The source is a man aged 25-45 years in good health. The CDR3 coding sequence is TGTGCCAGCAGTCCCCAACTAGCCGCCCACGAGCAGTACTTC. Translated: CASSPQLAAHEQYF.